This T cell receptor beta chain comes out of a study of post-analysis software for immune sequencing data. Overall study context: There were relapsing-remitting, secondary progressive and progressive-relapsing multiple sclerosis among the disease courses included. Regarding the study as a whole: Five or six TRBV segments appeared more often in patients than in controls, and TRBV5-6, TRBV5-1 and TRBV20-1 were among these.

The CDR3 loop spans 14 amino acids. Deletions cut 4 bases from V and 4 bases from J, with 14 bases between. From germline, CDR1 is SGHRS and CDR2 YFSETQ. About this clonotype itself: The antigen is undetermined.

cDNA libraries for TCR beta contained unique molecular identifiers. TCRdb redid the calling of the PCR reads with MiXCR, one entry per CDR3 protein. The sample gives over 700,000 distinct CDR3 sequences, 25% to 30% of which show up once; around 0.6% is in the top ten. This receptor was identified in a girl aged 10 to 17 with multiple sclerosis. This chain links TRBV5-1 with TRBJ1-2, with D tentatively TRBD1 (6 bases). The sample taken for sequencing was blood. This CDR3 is CASSTGQSGYGYTF. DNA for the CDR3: TGCGCCAGCAGCACCGGACAGTCTGGCTATGGCTACACCTTC.